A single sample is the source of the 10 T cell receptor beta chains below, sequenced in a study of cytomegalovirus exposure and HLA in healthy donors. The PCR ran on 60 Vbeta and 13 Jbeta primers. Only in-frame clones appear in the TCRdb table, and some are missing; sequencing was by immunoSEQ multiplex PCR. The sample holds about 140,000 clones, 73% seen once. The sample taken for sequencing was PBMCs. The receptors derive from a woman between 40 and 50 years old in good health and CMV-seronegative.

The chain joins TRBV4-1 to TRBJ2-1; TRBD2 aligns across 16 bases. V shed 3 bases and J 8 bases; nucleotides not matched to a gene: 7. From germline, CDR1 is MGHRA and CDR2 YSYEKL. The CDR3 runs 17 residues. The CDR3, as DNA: TGCGCCAGCAGCCATTCCTCCGGGACTAGCGGGGGGGATGAGCAGTTCTTC. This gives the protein CASSHSSGTSGGDEQFF.

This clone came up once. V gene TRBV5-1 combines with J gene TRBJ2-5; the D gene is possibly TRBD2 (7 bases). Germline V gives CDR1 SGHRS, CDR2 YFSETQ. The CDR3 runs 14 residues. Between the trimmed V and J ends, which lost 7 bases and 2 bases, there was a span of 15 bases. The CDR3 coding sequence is TGCGCCAGCGGGCGGACAGCGGGACAAGAGACCCAGTACTTC. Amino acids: CASGRTAGQETQYF. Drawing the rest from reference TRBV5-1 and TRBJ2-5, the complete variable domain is KAGVTQTPRYLIKTRGQQVTLSCSPISGHRSVSWYQQTPGQGLQFLFEYFSETQRNKGNFPGRFSGRQFSNSRSEMNVSTLELGDSALYLCASGRTAGQETQYFGPGTRLLVL.

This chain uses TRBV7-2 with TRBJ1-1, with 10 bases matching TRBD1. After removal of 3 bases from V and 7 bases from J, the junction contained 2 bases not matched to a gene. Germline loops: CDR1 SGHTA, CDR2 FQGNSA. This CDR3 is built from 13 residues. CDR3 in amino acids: CASSLGQGSEAFF. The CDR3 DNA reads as TGTGCCAGCAGCTTGGGACAGGGGAGTGAAGCTTTCTTT.

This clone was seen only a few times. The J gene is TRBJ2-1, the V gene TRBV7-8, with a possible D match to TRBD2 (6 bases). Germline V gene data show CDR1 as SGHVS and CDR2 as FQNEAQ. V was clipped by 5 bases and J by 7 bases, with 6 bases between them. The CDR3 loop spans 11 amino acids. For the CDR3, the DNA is TGTGCCAGCAGCGGACTAAATGAGCAGTTCTTC. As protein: CASSGLNEQFF.

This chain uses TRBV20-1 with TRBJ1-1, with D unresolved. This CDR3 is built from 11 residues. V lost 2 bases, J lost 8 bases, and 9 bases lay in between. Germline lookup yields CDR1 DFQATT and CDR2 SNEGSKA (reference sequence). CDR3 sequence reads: CSARFGLEAFF. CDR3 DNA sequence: TGCAGTGCTAGATTCGGTTTGGAAGCTTTCTTT.

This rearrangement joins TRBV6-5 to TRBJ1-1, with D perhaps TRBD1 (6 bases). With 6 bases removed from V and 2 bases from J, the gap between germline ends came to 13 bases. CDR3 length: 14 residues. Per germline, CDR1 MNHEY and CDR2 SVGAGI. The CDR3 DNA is TGTGCCAGCAGACTAACAGGGACAAACACTGAAGCTTTCTTT. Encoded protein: CASRLTGTNTEAFF.

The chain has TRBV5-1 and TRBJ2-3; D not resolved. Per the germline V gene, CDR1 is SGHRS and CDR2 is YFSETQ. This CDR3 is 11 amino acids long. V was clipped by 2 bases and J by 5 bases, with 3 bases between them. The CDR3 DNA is TGCGCCAGCAGCTTCAAAGATACGCAGTATTTT. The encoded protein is CASSFKDTQYF.

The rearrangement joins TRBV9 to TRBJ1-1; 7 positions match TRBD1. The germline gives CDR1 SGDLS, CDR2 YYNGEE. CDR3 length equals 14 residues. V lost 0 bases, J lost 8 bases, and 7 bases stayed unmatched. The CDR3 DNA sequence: TGTGCCAGCAGCGTAGAAGGACAGGCTCGGGAAGCTTTCTTT. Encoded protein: CASSVEGQAREAFF.

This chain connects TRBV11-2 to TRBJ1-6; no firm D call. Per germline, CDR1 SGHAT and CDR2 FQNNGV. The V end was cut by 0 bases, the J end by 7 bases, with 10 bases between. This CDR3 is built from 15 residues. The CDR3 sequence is CASSLETGGNSPLHF. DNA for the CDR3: TGTGCCAGCAGCTTAGAAACGGGAGGAAATTCACCCCTCCACTTT.

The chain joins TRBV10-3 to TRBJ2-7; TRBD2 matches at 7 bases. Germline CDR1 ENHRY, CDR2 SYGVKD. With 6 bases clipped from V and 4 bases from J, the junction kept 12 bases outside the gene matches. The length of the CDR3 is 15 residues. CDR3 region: CAISVRAGTIYEQYV. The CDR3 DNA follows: TGTGCCATCAGCGTACGAGCGGGGACTATTTACGAGCAGTACGTC.